The rows below give T cell receptor beta chains drawn from one sample of a study of beta chain features in type 1 diabetes. Sequencing was performed with immunoSEQ multiplex PCR; in TCRdb, only in-frame clones are kept and a portion is missing. The profile shows about 160,000 clones, over 7.5% of them singletons. The sequenced material came from central memory CD4+ T cells from blood. The receptors stem from a man younger than 30 in good health. Both conserved end residues are part of each CDR3. A D gene is named only where the DNA matches it firmly. Clone size is stated in some rows and not others, as once, few, many or a class when expanded.

v_gene: TRBV27; abundance: NA; d_gene: TRBD2; j_gene: TRBJ2-3; len: 16; CDR3aa: CASSWTSGSYQNTQYF; CDR3nt: TGTGCCAGCAGTTGGACTAGCGGGAGCTACCAGAATACGCAGTATTTT
v_gene: TRBV13; abundance: NA; d_gene: NA; j_gene: TRBJ2-3; len: 15; CDR3aa: CASSLAGVMPDTQYF; CDR3nt: TGTGCCAGCAGCTTAGCGGGAGTTATGCCAGATACGCAGTATTTT
v_gene: TRBV9; abundance: NA; d_gene: NA; j_gene: TRBJ2-7; len: 13; CDR3aa: CASSVNPGEEQYF; CDR3nt: TGTGCCAGCAGCGTGAACCCAGGGGAGGAGCAGTACTTC
v_gene: TRBV6-4; abundance: few; d_gene: NA; j_gene: TRBJ1-2; len: 14; CDR3aa: CASSAEAGGEGYTF; CDR3nt: TGTGCCAGCAGCGCCGAGGCGGGAGGTGAGGGCTACACCTTC
v_gene: TRBV19; abundance: NA; d_gene: NA; j_gene: TRBJ2-7; len: 14; CDR3aa: CASSIQPTSHEQYF; CDR3nt: TGTGCCAGTAGTATCCAACCGACAAGCCACGAGCAGTACTTC
v_gene: TRBV4-3; abundance: many; d_gene: NA; j_gene: TRBJ2-1; len: 15; CDR3aa: CASSQAGGAYNEQFF; CDR3nt: TGCGCCAGCAGCCAAGCGGGGGGCGCCTACAATGAGCAGTTCTTC
v_gene: TRBV30; abundance: NA; d_gene: TRBD1; j_gene: TRBJ1-1; len: 15; CDR3aa: CAWSFTGTVNTEAFF; CDR3nt: TGTGCCTGGAGCTTTACCGGGACAGTCAACACTGAAGCTTTCTTT
v_gene: TRBV6-6; abundance: few; d_gene: NA; j_gene: TRBJ1-5; len: 16; CDR3aa: CASSYPRDLGHQPQHF; CDR3nt: TGTGCCAGCAGTTACCCAAGGGACTTGGGCCACCAGCCCCAGCATTTT
v_gene: TRBV7-3; abundance: few; d_gene: NA; j_gene: TRBJ2-3; len: 14; CDR3aa: CASRPGLTTDTQYF; CDR3nt: TGTGCCAGTCGACCGGGACTTACCACAGATACGCAGTATTTT
v_gene: TRBV7-9; abundance: NA; d_gene: TRBD1; j_gene: TRBJ1-2; len: 16; CDR3aa: CASSTNQGARGYGYTF; CDR3nt: TGTGCCAGCAGCACGAACCAGGGGGCGCGTGGCTATGGCTACACCTTC
v_gene: TRBV11-1; abundance: NA; d_gene: NA; j_gene: TRBJ2-5; len: 14; CDR3aa: CASSFFADQETQYF; CDR3nt: TGTGCCAGCAGCTTCTTCGCGGACCAAGAGACCCAGTACTTC
v_gene: TRBV7-3; abundance: many; d_gene: NA; j_gene: TRBJ1-1; len: 15; CDR3aa: CASSLASGTNTEAFF; CDR3nt: TGTGCCAGCAGCTTAGCTTCGGGGACAAACACTGAAGCTTTCTTT
v_gene: TRBV7-3; abundance: NA; d_gene: NA; j_gene: TRBJ2-5; len: 14; CDR3aa: CASSPRGLGGTQYF; CDR3nt: TGTGCCAGCAGCCCCAGGGGTCTTGGGGGGACCCAGTACTTC
v_gene: TRBV30; abundance: many; d_gene: NA; j_gene: TRBJ2-5; len: 14; CDR3aa: CAWTRGGAGETQYF; CDR3nt: TGTGCCTGGACTAGAGGCGGGGCAGGGGAGACCCAGTACTTC
v_gene: TRBV4-3; abundance: few; d_gene: TRBD2; j_gene: TRBJ2-7; len: 20; CDR3aa: CASSQVRFWSSGESSYEQYF; CDR3nt: TGCGCCAGCAGCCAAGTGAGGTTCTGGAGTAGCGGGGAAAGCTCCTACGAGCAGTACTTC
v_gene: TRBV28; abundance: NA; d_gene: TRBD1; j_gene: TRBJ2-7; len: 14; CDR3aa: CASSEGGRAYEQYF; CDR3nt: TGTGCCAGCAGTGAAGGGGGCAGGGCCTACGAGCAGTACTTC
v_gene: TRBV5-4; abundance: few; d_gene: NA; j_gene: TRBJ1-2; len: 14; CDR3aa: CASSPPNSNYGYTF; CDR3nt: TGTGCCAGCAGCCCACCGAACAGTAACTATGGCTACACCTTC
v_gene: TRBV19; abundance: few; d_gene: NA; j_gene: TRBJ1-5; len: 15; CDR3aa: CASTQLGGERQSQHF; CDR3nt: TGTGCCAGTACCCAACTGGGCGGGGAACGTCAGTCCCAGCATTTT
v_gene: TRBV30; abundance: few; d_gene: NA; j_gene: TRBJ1-4; len: 14; CDR3aa: CAWSRTSTNEKLFF; CDR3nt: TGTGCCTGGAGCCGGACATCAACTAATGAAAAACTGTTTTTT
v_gene: TRBV5-4; abundance: NA; d_gene: TRBD2; j_gene: TRBJ2-5; len: 15; CDR3aa: CASSLDPGGPETQYF; CDR3nt: TGTGCCAGCAGCTTGGATCCGGGGGGGCCGGAGACCCAGTACTTC
v_gene: TRBV7-2; abundance: NA; d_gene: TRBD1; j_gene: TRBJ2-7; len: 14; CDR3aa: CASTLTGDFSEQYF; CDR3nt: TGTGCCAGCACCCTGACAGGGGACTTTAGCGAGCAGTACTTC
v_gene: TRBV6-5; abundance: NA; d_gene: NA; j_gene: TRBJ2-7; len: 14; CDR3aa: CASRWGGVSYEQYF; CDR3nt: TGTGCCAGCAGGTGGGGGGGCGTCTCCTACGAGCAGTACTTC
v_gene: TRBV27; abundance: many; d_gene: TRBD1; j_gene: TRBJ2-7; len: 14; CDR3aa: CASSRPGQGAEQYF; CDR3nt: TGTGCCAGCAGTAGACCGGGACAGGGGGCCGAGCAGTACTTC
v_gene: TRBV18; abundance: few; d_gene: NA; j_gene: TRBJ1-5; len: 16; CDR3aa: CASSLSGIMGNQPQHF; CDR3nt: TGTGCCAGCTCATTATCAGGGATCATGGGCAATCAGCCCCAGCATTTT
v_gene: TRBV6-1; abundance: few; d_gene: TRBD1; j_gene: TRBJ2-7; len: 15; CDR3aa: CASSRPGQGDHEQYF; CDR3nt: TGTGCCAGCAGCCGACCGGGACAGGGAGACCACGAGCAGTACTTC
v_gene: TRBV5-4; abundance: NA; d_gene: NA; j_gene: TRBJ2-1; len: 14; CDR3aa: CASRPDRNYNEQFF; CDR3nt: TGTGCCAGCAGACCCGACAGGAACTACAATGAGCAGTTCTTC
v_gene: TRBV7-9; abundance: NA; d_gene: TRBD2; j_gene: TRBJ2-6; len: 18; CDR3aa: CASTLLAGDDSGANVLTF; CDR3nt: TGTGCCAGCACGCTACTAGCGGGAGACGACTCTGGGGCCAACGTCCTGACTTTC
v_gene: TRBV19; abundance: NA; d_gene: TRBD1; j_gene: TRBJ2-7; len: 17; CDR3aa: CASSKTVDRSSSYEQYF; CDR3nt: TGTGCCAGTAGCAAAACCGTGGACAGGTCAAGCTCCTACGAGCAGTACTTC
v_gene: TRBV4-3; abundance: NA; d_gene: TRBD2; j_gene: TRBJ2-7; len: 15; CDR3aa: CASSQRLAAHYEQYF; CDR3nt: TGCGCCAGCAGCCAGAGACTAGCGGCGCACTACGAGCAGTACTTC
v_gene: TRBV27; abundance: few; d_gene: NA; j_gene: TRBJ1-1; len: 13; CDR3aa: CASSLPRGWEAFF; CDR3nt: TGTGCCAGCAGTTTGCCCAGGGGTTGGGAAGCTTTCTTT
v_gene: TRBV2; abundance: NA; d_gene: NA; j_gene: TRBJ2-3; len: 13; CDR3aa: CASRVTATDTQYF; CDR3nt: TGTGCCAGCAGGGTGACTGCCACAGATACGCAGTATTTT
v_gene: TRBV18; abundance: few; d_gene: TRBD1; j_gene: TRBJ1-2; len: 16; CDR3aa: CASSPRQGANFLGYTF; CDR3nt: TGTGCCAGCTCACCTAGACAGGGGGCGAACTTTCTTGGCTACACCTTC
v_gene: TRBV11-1; abundance: many; d_gene: NA; j_gene: TRBJ2-6; len: 16; CDR3aa: CASSNPGLYGANVLTF; CDR3nt: TGTGCCAGCAGCAACCCAGGGTTATACGGGGCCAACGTCCTGACTTTC
v_gene: TRBV10-3; abundance: many; d_gene: TRBD2; j_gene: TRBJ2-1; len: 15; CDR3aa: CAISKTSGSMNEQFF; CDR3nt: TGTGCCATCAGTAAGACTAGCGGGAGTATGAATGAGCAGTTCTTC
v_gene: TRBV6-1; abundance: few; d_gene: TRBD2; j_gene: TRBJ2-1; len: 18; CDR3aa: CASSEEASGGPSYNEQFF; CDR3nt: TGTGCCAGCAGTGAAGAGGCGAGCGGGGGGCCCTCCTACAATGAGCAGTTCTTC
v_gene: TRBV6-5; abundance: few; d_gene: TRBD1; j_gene: TRBJ1-2; len: 15; CDR3aa: CASTRESGTVGGYTF; CDR3nt: TGTGCCAGCACCAGAGAATCCGGGACAGTGGGGGGCTACACCTTC
v_gene: TRBV5-1; abundance: NA; d_gene: TRBD1; j_gene: TRBJ2-7; len: 14; CDR3aa: CASSPGGADYEQYF; CDR3nt: TGCGCCAGCAGCCCAGGGGGCGCCGACTACGAGCAGTACTTC
v_gene: TRBV7-2; abundance: few; d_gene: TRBD1; j_gene: TRBJ2-2; len: 16; CDR3aa: CASSRRQGVNTGELFF; CDR3nt: TGTGCCAGCAGCCGAAGGCAGGGGGTAAACACCGGGGAGCTGTTTTTT
v_gene: TRBV5-4; abundance: NA; d_gene: NA; j_gene: TRBJ2-1; len: 14; CDR3aa: CASSLTQGLNEQFF; CDR3nt: TGTGCCAGCAGCTTGACTCAGGGTCTCAATGAGCAGTTCTTC
v_gene: TRBV29-1; abundance: many; d_gene: NA; j_gene: TRBJ2-5; len: 14; CDR3aa: CSVLPFRDQETQYF; CDR3nt: TGCAGCGTCCTGCCATTCCGGGACCAAGAGACCCAGTACTTC
v_gene: TRBV7-9; abundance: many; d_gene: NA; j_gene: TRBJ2-7; len: 14; CDR3aa: CASSRRQVGHEQYF; CDR3nt: TGTGCCAGCAGTCGAAGACAGGTCGGGCACGAGCAGTACTTC
v_gene: TRBV29-1; abundance: once; d_gene: NA; j_gene: TRBJ1-1; len: 13; CDR3aa: CSVEWGRGTEAFF; CDR3nt: TGCAGCGTTGAATGGGGAAGGGGAACTGAAGCTTTCTTT
v_gene: TRBV7-6; abundance: few; d_gene: TRBD2; j_gene: TRBJ2-1; len: 15; CDR3aa: CASSFASGSGNEQFF; CDR3nt: TGTGCCAGCAGCTTTGCTAGCGGGAGTGGGAATGAGCAGTTCTTC
v_gene: TRBV5-5; abundance: few; d_gene: NA; j_gene: TRBJ1-4; len: 14; CDR3aa: CASSLDSLNEKLFF; CDR3nt: TGTGCCAGCAGCTTGGACAGCCTTAATGAAAAACTGTTTTTT
v_gene: TRBV14; abundance: few; d_gene: NA; j_gene: TRBJ2-7; len: 11; CDR3aa: CASSRGFTPYF; CDR3nt: TGTGCCAGCAGCAGGGGGTTCACTCCGTACTTC
v_gene: TRBV20-1; abundance: few; d_gene: NA; j_gene: TRBJ2-7; len: 11; CDR3aa: CSATDSHEQYF; CDR3nt: TGCAGTGCTACGGACAGCCACGAGCAGTACTTC
v_gene: TRBV7-2; abundance: many; d_gene: NA; j_gene: TRBJ2-1; len: 12; CDR3aa: CASSSFYNEQFF; CDR3nt: TGTGCCAGCAGCTCATTTTACAATGAGCAGTTCTTC
v_gene: TRBV7-2; abundance: NA; d_gene: TRBD1; j_gene: TRBJ2-5; len: 14; CDR3aa: CASSSGQLQETQYF; CDR3nt: TGTGCCAGCAGCTCGGGACAGTTGCAAGAGACCCAGTACTTC